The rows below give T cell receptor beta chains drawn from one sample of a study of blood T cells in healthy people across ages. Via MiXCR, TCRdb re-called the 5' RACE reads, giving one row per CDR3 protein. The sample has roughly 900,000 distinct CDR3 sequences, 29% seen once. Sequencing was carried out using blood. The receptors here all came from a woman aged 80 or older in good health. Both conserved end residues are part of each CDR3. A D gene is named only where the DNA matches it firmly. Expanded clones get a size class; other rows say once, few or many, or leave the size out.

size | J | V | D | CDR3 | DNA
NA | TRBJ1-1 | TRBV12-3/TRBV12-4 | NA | CASSPPRGANTEAFF | TGTGCCAGCAGCCCGCCGAGGGGGGCGAACACTGAAGCTTTCTTT
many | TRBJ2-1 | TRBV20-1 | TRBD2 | CSAPLAGGPSVRSDEQFF | TGCAGTGCTCCACTAGCGGGGGGGCCTTCTGTTCGTTCGGATGAGCAGTTCTTC
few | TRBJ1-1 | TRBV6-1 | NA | CASSELSLGLAGGEAFF | TGTGCCAGCAGTGAACTTTCCCTTGGACTCGCGGGAGGTGAAGCTTTCTTT
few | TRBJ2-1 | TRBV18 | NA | CASSPSLKNNEQFF | TGTGCCAGCTCACCATCCCTGAAAAACAATGAGCAGTTCTTC
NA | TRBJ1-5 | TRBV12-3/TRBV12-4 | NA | CASRLGTSNQPQHF | TGTGCCAGCAGACTCGGAACTAGCAATCAGCCCCAGCATTTT
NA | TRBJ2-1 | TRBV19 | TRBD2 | CASSLLTSGDDEQFF | TGTGCCAGTAGTCTCCTGACTAGCGGGGACGATGAGCAGTTCTTC
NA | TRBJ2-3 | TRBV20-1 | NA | CSANNLQTSTDTQYF | TGCAGTGCAAACAACCTGCAGACTAGCACAGATACGCAGTATTTT
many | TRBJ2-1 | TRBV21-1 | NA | CASSHPGLAGTNEQFF | TGTGCCAGCAGCCATCCGGGACTAGCGGGAACCAATGAGCAGTTCTTC
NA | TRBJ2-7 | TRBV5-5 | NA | CASSPTVRDEQYF | TGTGCCAGCAGTCCGACCGTAAGGGACGAGCAGTACTTC
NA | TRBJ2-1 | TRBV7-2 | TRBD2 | CASSVRLAGGGNEQFF | TGTGCCAGCAGCGTCAGACTAGCGGGAGGAGGTAATGAGCAGTTCTTC
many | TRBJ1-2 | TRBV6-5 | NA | CASNPQGGGDGYTF | TGTGCCAGCAACCCACAGGGCGGGGGGGATGGCTACACCTTC
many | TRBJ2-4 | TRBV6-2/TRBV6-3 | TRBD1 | CASSQDRSSIQYF | TGTGCCAGCAGTCAGGACAGGAGTTCCATTCAGTACTTC
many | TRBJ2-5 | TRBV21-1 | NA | CASIYPGGQETQYF | TGTGCCAGCATTTACCCGGGGGGACAAGAGACCCAGTACTTC
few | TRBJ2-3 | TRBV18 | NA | CASSGPGLSTDTQYF | TGTGCCAGCTCAGGACCAGGGCTAAGCACAGATACGCAGTATTTT
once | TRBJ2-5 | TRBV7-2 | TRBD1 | CASSLATDRGRLGEQYF | TGTGCCAGCAGCTTAGCAACTGACAGGGGTCGTCTTGGGGAGCAGTACTTC
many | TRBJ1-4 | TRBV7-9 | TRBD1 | CASSLDRGNEKLFF | TGTGCCAGCAGCCTCGACAGGGGGAATGAAAAACTGTTTTTT
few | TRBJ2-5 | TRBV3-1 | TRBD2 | CASRASGGAETKYF | TGTGCCAGCAGGGCGAGCGGGGGCGCAGAGACCAAGTACTTC
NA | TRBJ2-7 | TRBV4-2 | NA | CASSEGGAEEQYF | TGTGCCAGCAGTGAGGGGGGGGCTGAGGAGCAGTACTTC
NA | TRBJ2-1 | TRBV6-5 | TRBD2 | CASSSPRTSLMNEQFF | TGTGCCAGCAGTTCCCCTAGGACTAGCCTTATGAATGAGCAGTTCTTC
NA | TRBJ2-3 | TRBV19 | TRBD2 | CASRLLAVAGDTQYF | TGTGCCAGTAGACTCCTAGCGGTGGCAGGGGATACGCAGTATTTT
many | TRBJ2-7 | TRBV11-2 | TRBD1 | CASSSRTGWGHEQYF | TGTGCCAGCAGCTCAAGGACAGGGTGGGGCCACGAGCAGTACTTC
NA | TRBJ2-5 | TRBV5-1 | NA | CASSPTGIEQYF | TGCGCCAGCAGCCCCACAGGGATTGAGCAGTACTTC
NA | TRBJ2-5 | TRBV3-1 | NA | CASSQTSKVGGGAFGETQYF | TGTGCCAGCAGCCAAACCAGCAAAGTTGGTGGGGGAGCGTTCGGAGAGACCCAGTACTTC
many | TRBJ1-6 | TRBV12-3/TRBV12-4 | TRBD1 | CASSKGQGVFNSPLHF | TGTGCCAGCAGCAAGGGACAGGGGGTTTTTAATTCACCCCTCCACTTT
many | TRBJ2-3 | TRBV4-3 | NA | CASSQVGGLDTQYF | TGCGCCAGCAGCCAAGTTGGGGGCCTGGATACGCAGTATTTT
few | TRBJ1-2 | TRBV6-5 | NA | CASSSSLGQSSWEGYTF | TGTGCCAGCAGTTCATCACTTGGACAGAGCTCTTGGGAAGGCTACACCTTC
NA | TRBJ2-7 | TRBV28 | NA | CASSLPSTETRYF | TGTGCCAGCAGTTTACCCAGTACAGAGACCCGGTACTTC
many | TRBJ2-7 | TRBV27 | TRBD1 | CASSPRQGSRGEQYF | TGTGCCAGCAGTCCACGACAGGGGAGCCGGGGCGAGCAGTACTTC
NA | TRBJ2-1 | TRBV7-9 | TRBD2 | CASRRAGALSYNEQFF | TGTGCCAGCAGGAGAGCGGGGGCCCTCTCCTACAATGAGCAGTTCTTC
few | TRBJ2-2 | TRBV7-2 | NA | CASSLHGLANTGELFF | TGTGCCAGCAGCTTACACGGACTCGCGAACACCGGGGAGCTGTTTTTT
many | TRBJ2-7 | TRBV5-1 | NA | CASSLEHEQYF | TGCGCCAGCAGCTTGGAGCACGAGCAGTACTTC
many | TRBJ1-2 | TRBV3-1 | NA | CASSHHYSTNYGYTF | TGTGCCAGCAGCCATCACTACAGCACCAACTATGGCTACACCTTC
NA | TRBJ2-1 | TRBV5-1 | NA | CASSSGPGLTYNEQFF | TGCGCCAGCAGCTCCGGCCCGGGACTTACCTACAATGAGCAGTTCTTC
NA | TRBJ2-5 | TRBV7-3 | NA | CASSLDGSQETQYF | TGTGCCAGCAGCTTAGACGGGAGTCAAGAGACCCAGTACTTC
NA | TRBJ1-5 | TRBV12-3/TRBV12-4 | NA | CASTQDSAGPQHF | TGTGCCAGCACCCAGGACAGTGCAGGGCCCCAGCATTTT
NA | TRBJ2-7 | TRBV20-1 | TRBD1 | CSATQGASAYEQYF | TGCAGTGCAACCCAGGGGGCGTCCGCCTACGAGCAGTACTTC
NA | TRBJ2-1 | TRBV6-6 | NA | CASSPGADEQFF | TGTGCCAGCAGCCCGGGGGCAGATGAGCAGTTCTTC
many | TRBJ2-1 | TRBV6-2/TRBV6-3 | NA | CASKKRSYNEQFF | TGTGCCAGCAAAAAAAGGTCCTACAATGAGCAGTTCTTC
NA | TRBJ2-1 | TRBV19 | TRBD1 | CASSITGGALNEQFF | TGTGCCAGTAGTATCACAGGGGGCGCGTTGAATGAGCAGTTCTTC
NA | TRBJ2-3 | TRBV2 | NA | CASSEGALGTQYF | TGTGCCAGCAGTGAAGGCGCCCTTGGTACGCAGTATTTT
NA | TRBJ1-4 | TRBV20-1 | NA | CSAIPVTTNEKLFF | TGCAGTGCCATACCGGTCACAACTAATGAAAAACTGTTTTTT
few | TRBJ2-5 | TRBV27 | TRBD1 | CASSPWDRGEVGQETQYF | TGTGCCAGCAGTCCTTGGGACAGGGGAGAGGTAGGGCAAGAGACCCAGTACTTC
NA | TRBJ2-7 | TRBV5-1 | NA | CASKQGTFYEQYF | TGCGCCAGCAAACAGGGTACTTTCTACGAGCAGTACTTC
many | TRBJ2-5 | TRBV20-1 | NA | CSAREQRSVAETQYF | TGCAGTGCTAGAGAGCAGCGGTCCGTGGCAGAGACCCAGTACTTC
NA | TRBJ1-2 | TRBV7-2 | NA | CASSPRGQTGGYTF | TGTGCCAGCAGCCCCCGGGGCCAAACAGGAGGCTACACCTTC
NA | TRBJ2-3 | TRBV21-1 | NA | CANSKPLFGRYTDTQYF | TGTGCCAACAGCAAACCCCTGTTCGGACGGTACACAGATACGCAGTATTTT
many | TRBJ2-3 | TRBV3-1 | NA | CASSQAGRTDTQYF | TGTGCCAGCAGCCAAGCAGGGCGCACAGATACGCAGTATTTT
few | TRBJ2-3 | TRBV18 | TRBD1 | CASPPTGTGPSTDTQYF | TGTGCCAGCCCACCAACAGGGACAGGGCCTAGCACAGATACGCAGTATTTT
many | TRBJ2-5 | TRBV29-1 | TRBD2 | CSHKGLLAGGSETQYF | TGCAGCCACAAGGGCCTGCTAGCGGGAGGCAGTGAGACCCAGTACTTC
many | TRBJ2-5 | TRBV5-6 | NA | CASSKRDGKETQYF | TGTGCCAGCAGCAAAAGAGACGGGAAAGAGACCCAGTACTTC
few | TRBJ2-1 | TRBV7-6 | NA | CASSLRGSDEQFF | TGTGCCAGCAGCTTGCGGGGATCGGATGAGCAGTTCTTC
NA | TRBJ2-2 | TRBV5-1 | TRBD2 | CASSPQRGANTGELFF | TGCGCCAGCAGCCCCCAGCGGGGGGCTAACACCGGGGAGCTGTTTTTT
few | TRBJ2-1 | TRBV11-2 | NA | CASSFLFSPASYNEQFF | TGTGCCAGCAGCTTTCTTTTCTCTCCCGCCTCCTACAATGAGCAGTTCTTC
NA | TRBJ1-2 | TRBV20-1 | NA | CSARAAHSGTFYGYTF | TGCAGTGCTAGAGCCGCCCATTCCGGGACTTTCTATGGCTACACCTTC
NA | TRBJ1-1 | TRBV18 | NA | CASSPRPAEAFF | TGTGCCAGCTCACCAAGGCCAGCTGAAGCTTTCTTT
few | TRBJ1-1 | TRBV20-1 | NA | CSAFRPRQSMNTEAFF | TGCAGTGCTTTCCGCCCAAGACAGTCCATGAACACTGAAGCTTTCTTT
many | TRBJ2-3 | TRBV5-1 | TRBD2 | CASSLKRGLVTDTQYF | TGCGCCAGCAGCTTGAAGAGGGGACTAGTAACAGATACGCAGTATTTT
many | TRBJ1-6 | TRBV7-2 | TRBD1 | CASSGLRTGVNNSPLHF | TGTGCCAGCAGCGGTCTTAGGACAGGCGTCAACAATTCACCCCTCCACTTT
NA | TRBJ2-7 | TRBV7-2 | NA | CASSATGAPYEQYF | TGTGCCAGCAGCGCCACGGGAGCCCCCTACGAGCAGTACTTC